This paragraph covers one T cell receptor (beta chain) sequence. Sequencing used immunoSEQ multiplex PCR; TCRdb keeps in-frame clones, though not all of them. The profile covers 560,000 or so clones, with 90% to 97% appearing a single time and less than 0.13% taken by the ten largest. The record originates from a study of shared clonotypes between healthy human individuals. Study-wide background: There were three CD4 naive, three CD4 memory, two CD8 naive and one CD8 memory plates per donor.

CD45RO-negative cells were positively selected for CCR7, leaving out terminally differentiated effector memory CD45RA+ cells. There were no recent acute infections or vaccinations among the donors, who were healthy HIV-negative adults. V was pared by 6 bases and J by 3 bases, with 2 bases of the junction left unmatched. Germline CDR1 reads SNHLY; CDR2 reads FYNNEI. The CDR3 loop spans 12 amino acids. The clonotype comes from a woman in her 30s in good health. This sequence joins TRBV2 and TRBJ2-7; 7 bases agree with TRBD2. Sequenced: naive CD8+ T cells sorted from blood. CDR3 region: CASRRGDYEQYF. The CDR3 coding sequence is TGTGCCAGCAGACGGGGGGACTACGAGCAGTACTTC.